This record looks at one T cell receptor beta chain sequence and its context. Its antigen is unknown. This entry is derived from a study of cytomegalovirus exposure and HLA in healthy donors. Study-level results: Later analysis reportedly placed an Asian-associated ancestry cluster below the roughly 680-donor mean in N-insertions. DRB1 had the most TCR associations and HLA-C the fewest, a later analysis found, with rates varying by HLA locus. HLA allele associations emerged for around 15,000 TCR beta sequences in a later analysis, at 0.05 false discovery rate.

With 60 Vbeta and 13 Jbeta primers, the PCR was carried out. Using immunoSEQ multiplex PCR, the repertoire was profiled, and TCRdb retains in-frame clones only, with some absent. The data hold under 200,000 clones, with around 76% observed a single time. This receptor was identified in a man aged 55 to 69 in good health and CMV-seronegative. Sample: PBMCs.

The CDR3 sequence: CASGFRFRGNTIYF. The CDR3 bases are TGTGCTAGTGGTTTTCGATTCAGGGGAAACACCATATATTTT. The chain uses TRBV12-5 and TRBJ1-3; no definite D call. Germline V gives CDR1 LGHNT, CDR2 FRNRAP. The CDR3 is made up of 14 amino acids. V gave up 3 bases and J gave up 4 bases, with 10 bases separating them.